Listed here are 5 T cell receptor beta chains from one sample, sequenced in a study of blood T cell repertoires in COVID-19. Measured with immunoSEQ multiplex PCR; TCRdb has only the in-frame clones, and not every one. The sample shows about 130,000 clones, almost 70% of them seen only once. Material for sequencing was peripheral blood. The receptor source for this set is a woman aged 70-85 years with acute or convalescent COVID-19.

CDR3 residues: CASCPEGQAFNQPQHF. CDR3 sequence (DNA): TGTGCCAGTTGCCCCGAGGGACAGGCTTTTAATCAGCCCCAGCATTTT. The chain has TRBV19 and TRBJ1-5; 8 bases map to TRBD1. V lost 8 bases to trimming and J lost 4 bases; unmatched junction nucleotides: 13. Per germline, CDR1 LNHDA and CDR2 SQIVND (reference sequence). The CDR3 runs 16 residues.

This clone was picked up a small number of times. The chain links TRBV4-1 to TRBJ2-7; tentatively, D is TRBD1 (5 bases). This CDR3 is 14 amino acids long. Germline loops: CDR1 MGHRA, CDR2 YSYEKL. Deletions cut 4 bases from V and 0 bases from J, with 10 bases between. The CDR3 here is CASSLIDSSYEQYF. CDR3 coding DNA: TGCGCCAGCAGCCTGATCGACAGCTCCTACGAGCAGTACTTC.

This clone was found a few times. The chain joins TRBV27 to TRBJ2-7; 9 bases line up with TRBD2. Germline CDR1 is MNHEY and CDR2 is SMNVEV (reference sequence). This CDR3 comprises 15 residues. V lost 2 bases, J lost 4 bases, and 6 bases stayed unmatched. This CDR3 is CASSLAGGGLYEQYF. The CDR3 DNA reads TGTGCCAGCAGTTTAGCGGGAGGGGGCTTGTACGAGCAGTACTTC.

The J gene is TRBJ1-5, the V gene TRBV27, with 7 bases that match TRBD1. CDR3 size: 14 residues. Trimming at V came to 2 bases and at J to 7 bases, leaving 5 bases not matched to a gene. CDR1 MNHEY and CDR2 SMNVEV come from the germline V gene (reference sequence). The CDR3 loop reads CASSLGQERQPQHF. As DNA, the CDR3 is TGTGCCAGCAGTTTAGGACAGGAGAGGCAGCCCCAGCATTTT.

J is TRBJ2-1 and V is TRBV12-3 or TRBV12-4, with unresolved D. The CDR3 totals 11 residues. The ends were cut back, 4 bases at V and 6 bases at J, with 4 bases in the middle. The CDR3 loop reads CASSYGNEQFF. CDR3 in DNA: TGTGCCAGCAGTTACGGCAATGAGCAGTTCTTC.